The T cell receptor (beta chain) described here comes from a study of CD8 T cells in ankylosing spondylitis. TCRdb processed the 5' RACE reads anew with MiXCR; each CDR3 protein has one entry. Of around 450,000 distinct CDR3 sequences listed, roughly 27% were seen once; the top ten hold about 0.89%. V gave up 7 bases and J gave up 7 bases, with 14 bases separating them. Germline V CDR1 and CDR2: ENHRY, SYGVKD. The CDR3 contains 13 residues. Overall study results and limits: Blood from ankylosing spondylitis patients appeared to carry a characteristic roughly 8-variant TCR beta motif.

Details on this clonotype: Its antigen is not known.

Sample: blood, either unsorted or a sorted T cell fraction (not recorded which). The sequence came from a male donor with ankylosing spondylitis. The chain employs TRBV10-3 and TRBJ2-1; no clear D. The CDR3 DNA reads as TGTGCCATCATAAGCGACCGATCGAATGAGCAGTTCTTC. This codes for CAIISDRSNEQFF.